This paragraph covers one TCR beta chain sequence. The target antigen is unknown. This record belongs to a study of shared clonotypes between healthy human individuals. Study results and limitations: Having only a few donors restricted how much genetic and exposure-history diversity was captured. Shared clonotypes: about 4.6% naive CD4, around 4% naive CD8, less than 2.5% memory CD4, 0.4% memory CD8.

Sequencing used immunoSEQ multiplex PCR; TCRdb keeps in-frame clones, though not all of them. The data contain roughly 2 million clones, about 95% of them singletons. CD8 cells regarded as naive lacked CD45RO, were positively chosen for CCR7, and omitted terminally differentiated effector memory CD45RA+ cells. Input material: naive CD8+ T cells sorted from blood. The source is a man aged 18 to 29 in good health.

CDR3 amino acids: CASSQDGEGRGNIQYF. The CDR3 bases are TGCGCCAGCAGCCAAGATGGAGAGGGGCGAGGAAACATTCAGTACTTC. V is TRBV4-3 and J is TRBJ2-4, with D perhaps TRBD1 or TRBD2 (5 bases each). Germline V gene data show CDR1 as LGHNA and CDR2 as YSLEER. CDR3 length: 16 residues. Trimming took off 0 bases at V and 6 bases at J, with 15 bases between the two ends.